The 14 T cell receptor beta chains reported below all come from one sample, sequenced in a study of tumor-infiltrating lymphocytes in primary liver carcinoma. From 450 to 600 ng total RNA, TCR beta cDNA was generated with a primer in the constant region. Modified slightly, ARM-PCR produced TCR beta libraries over three nested multiplex PCR rounds. TRBV1-TRBV30 forward primers paired with a C-beta reverse primer drove the first two PCR rounds, about 10 cycles each. TCRdb reprocessed the multiplex PCR reads via MiXCR and lists one record per CDR3 protein. The table shows about 320,000 distinct CDR3 sequences, with over 55% occurring only once. RNA isolated from unsorted whole blood supplied the blood RNA, with germline DNA also extracted. The material sequenced was peripheral blood. The receptor source for this set is a man aged 35-49 years with primary liver carcinoma and hepatitis B virus infection.

CDR3 in DNA: TGCGCCAGCAGCTGTGGGAGGACGTGGGATGAGCAGTTCTTC. This codes for CASSCGRTWDEQFF. The rearrangement uses TRBV5-1 and TRBJ2-1; D might be TRBD2 (6 bases). This CDR3 is 14 amino acids long. Trimming took off 3 bases at V and 8 bases at J, with 15 bases between the two ends. Germline CDR1 is SGHRS and CDR2 is YFSETQ.

This clonotype was observed a handful of times. The gene calls are TRBV6-1 and TRBJ2-2, with 7 bases fitting TRBD1. With 2 bases clipped from V and 5 bases from J, the junction kept 5 bases outside the gene matches. In germline, CDR1 is MNHNS, CDR2 SASEGT. CDR3 length: 15 amino acids. The CDR3 nucleotides read TGTGCCAGCAGTGAAAACAGGGGAAAAACCGGGGAGCTGTTTTTT. Its protein product is CASSENRGKTGELFF.

This clonotype is categorized as medium-sized (0.01 to 0.1%). This chain links TRBV6-5 with TRBJ2-7, with D unclear. The V gene lost 4 bases and the J gene lost 6 bases, with 7 bases spanning the gap. Germline V gene lookup returns CDR1 MNHEY and CDR2 SVGAGI. This CDR3 has 11 amino acids. CDR3 region: CASSSGREQYF. CDR3 in DNA: TGTGCCAGCAGTTCGGGTCGCGAGCAGTACTTC.

As concerns this clonotype: One junction end does not reproduce the germline sequence, and a read error may be involved. J is TRBJ1-1 and V is TRBV11-1; 7 positions agree with TRBD1. The CDR3 runs 15 residues. The germline gives CDR1 SGHAT, CDR2 FQDESV (reference sequence). CDR3 sequence (DNA): TGTGCCAACAGCGCGCGACAGGGTTGGAACACTAAAGCTCTCTTT. It codes for CANSARQGWNTKALF.

The sample holds many counts of this clonotype. The CDR3 DNA follows: TGTGCCATCAGTGAGGACCTGGACAATGAGCAGTTCTTC. As protein: CAISEDLDNEQFF. The chain is built from TRBV10-3 and TRBJ2-1; D uncertain. Germline lookup yields CDR1 ENHRY and CDR2 SYGVKD. The CDR3 is made up of 13 amino acids. V was cut by 2 bases and J by 5 bases, with 7 bases left in between.

The rearrangement joins TRBV5-1 to TRBJ2-3, with 8 positions matching TRBD2. The CDR3 is made up of 16 amino acids. J gave up 0 bases and V 3 bases, and 6 bases lay outside the gene matches. CDR1 is SGHRS and CDR2 is YFSETQ in the germline V gene. In nucleotides, the CDR3 is TGCGCCAGCAGCTCTCCGGGACTAGAAAGCACAGATACGCAGTATTTT. Translating it yields CASSSPGLESTDTQYF.

The rearrangement uses TRBV28 and TRBJ1-1, with TRBD1 matching 7 bases. This CDR3 has 14 residues. Germline assignment: CDR1 MDHEN and CDR2 SYDVKM. The J segment lost 3 bases and the V segment lost 2 bases, leaving 3 bases of the junction unmatched. CDR3 DNA: TGTGCCAGCAGTTTAACCCAGGGGGACACTGAAGCTTTCTTT. Its protein product is CASSLTQGDTEAFF.

About this clonotype itself: As the CDR3 is not closed by the conserved phenylalanine or tryptophan, this likely results from a read error. The chain recombines TRBV11-2 with TRBJ2-1; no clear D gene. The germline V gene encodes CDR1 SGHAT and CDR2 FQNNGV. With 1 base removed from V and 5 bases from J, the gap between germline ends came to 3 bases. CDR3 size: 12 residues. This CDR3 is CASSLGDNEQFL. The CDR3 DNA follows: TGTGCCAGCAGCTTAGGGGACAATGAGCAGTTCCTC.

The chain employs TRBV6-1 and TRBJ2-7; 8 bases map to TRBD2. Germline trimming cut 2 bases from V and 6 bases from J; bases unmatched to any gene: 9. The CDR3 has 15 amino acids. Germline CDR1 MNHNS, CDR2 SASEGT. The CDR3 DNA reads as TGTGCCAGCAGTGAACTAAGCGGGAGAACAATCGAGCAGTACTTC. Translated, it gives CASSELSGRTIEQYF.

Concerning this clonotype itself: The missing conserved phenylalanine or tryptophan at the end of this CDR3 makes a read error likely. The V gene is TRBV4-3, the J gene TRBJ2-1, with 8 bases aligning to TRBD2. V was clipped by 2 bases and J by 6 bases; unmatched bases: 9. This CDR3 is 16 amino acids long. Germline CDR1 reads LGHNA; CDR2 reads YSLEER. The CDR3 reads CASSQQAGDPPNEQFI. The CDR3 region has the DNA TGCGCCAGCAGCCAACAAGCGGGAGACCCCCCCAATGAGCAGTTCATC.

On this clonotype itself: At one end, the junction sequence differs from germline, possibly due to a read error. This chain joins TRBV6-1 and TRBJ2-1, with D perhaps matching TRBD2 (6 bases). This CDR3 is 14 amino acids long. Germline values: CDR1 MNHNS, CDR2 SASEGT. As DNA, the CDR3 is TGTGCCAGCAGTGAAATCTCCGGGAGCAATGAGCAGCTCTTC. Encoded protein: CASSEISGSNEQLF.

On this clonotype itself: A read error may account for a junction end that differs from germline. This chain links TRBV4-1 with TRBJ2-3, with 10 bases lining up with TRBD2. Germline CDR1 is MGHRA and CDR2 is YSYEKL. CDR3 length equals 16 residues. This CDR3 reads CAGSRGTSDSTDTQYF. DNA of the CDR3: TGCGCCGGCAGCCGGGGGACTAGCGATAGCACAGATACGCAGTATTTT.

The sample holds a few counts of this clonotype. A much larger clone lies one base from this, so it may be a read error. The V and J genes are TRBV12-3 or TRBV12-4 and TRBJ1-2; TRBD1 is a possible D gene (5 bases). The CDR3 has 15 amino acids. CDR3 sequence reads: CASSFRQGFNCGYTF. CDR3 sequence (DNA): TGTGCCAGCAGTTTCCGGCAGGGTTTTAACTGTGGCTACACCTTC.

This clonotype was seen many times. V is TRBV6-2 or TRBV6-3 and J is TRBJ2-5; D uncertain. Looked up from germline, CDR1 is MNHEY and CDR2 is SVGEGT. The length of the CDR3 is 12 residues. V was shortened by 4 bases and J by 3 bases, with 6 bases between the two germline ends. The CDR3 coding sequence is TGTGCCAGCAGTTCCAGAAAAGAGACCCAGTACTTC. Residues: CASSSRKETQYF.